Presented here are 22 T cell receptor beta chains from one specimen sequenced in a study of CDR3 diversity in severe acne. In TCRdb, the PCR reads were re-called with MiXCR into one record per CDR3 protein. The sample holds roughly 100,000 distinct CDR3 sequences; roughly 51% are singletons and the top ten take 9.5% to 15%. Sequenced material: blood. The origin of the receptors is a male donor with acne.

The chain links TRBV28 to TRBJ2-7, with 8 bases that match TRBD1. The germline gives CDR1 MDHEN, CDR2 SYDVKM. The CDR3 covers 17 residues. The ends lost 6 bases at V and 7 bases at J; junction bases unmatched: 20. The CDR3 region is CASSLLRPGQGPKEQYF. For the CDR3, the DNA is TGTGCCAGCAGCCTTCTCCGCCCCGGACAGGGACCGAAGGAGCAGTACTTC.

CDR3 in DNA: TGTGCCAGCAGCCCACTAGCGGGATCGAGCACAGATACGCAGTATTTT. Translated: CASSPLAGSSTDTQYF. The J gene is TRBJ2-3, the V gene TRBV12-3 or TRBV12-4; TRBD2 matches at 10 bases. The CDR3 has 16 residues. Trimming at V came to 6 bases and at J to 0 bases, leaving 6 bases not matched to a gene.

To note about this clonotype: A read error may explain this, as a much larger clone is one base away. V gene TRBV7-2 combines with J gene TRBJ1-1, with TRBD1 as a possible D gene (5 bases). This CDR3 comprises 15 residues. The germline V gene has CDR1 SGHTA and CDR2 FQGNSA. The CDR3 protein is CASSLLRQPNTEASF. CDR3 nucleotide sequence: TGTGCCAGCAGCTTATTGCGACAGCCGAACACTGAAGCTTCCTTT.

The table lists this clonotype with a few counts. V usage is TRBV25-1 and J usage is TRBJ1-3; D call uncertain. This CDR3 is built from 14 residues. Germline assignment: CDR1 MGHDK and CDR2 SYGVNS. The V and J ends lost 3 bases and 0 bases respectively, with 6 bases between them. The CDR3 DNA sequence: TGTGCCAGCAGTGATAGGGTCTCTGGAAACACCATATATTTT. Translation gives CASSDRVSGNTIYF. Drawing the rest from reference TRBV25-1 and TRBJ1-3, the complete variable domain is EADIYQTPRYLVIGTGKKITLECSQTMGHDKMYWYQQDPGMELHLIHYSYGVNSTEKGDLSSESTVSRIRTEHFPLTLESARPSHTSQYLCASSDRVSGNTIYFGEGSWLTVV.

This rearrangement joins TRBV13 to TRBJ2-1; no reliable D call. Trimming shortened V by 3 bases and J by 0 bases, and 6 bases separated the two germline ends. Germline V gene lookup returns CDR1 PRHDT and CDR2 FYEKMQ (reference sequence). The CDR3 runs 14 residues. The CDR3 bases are TGTGCCAGCAGCTTTCCGAGCTCCTACAATGAGCAGTTCTTC. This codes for CASSFPSSYNEQFF.

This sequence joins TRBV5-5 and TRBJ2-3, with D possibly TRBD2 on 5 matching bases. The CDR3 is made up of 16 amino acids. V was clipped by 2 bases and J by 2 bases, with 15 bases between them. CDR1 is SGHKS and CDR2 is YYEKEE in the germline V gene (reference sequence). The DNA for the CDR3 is TGTGCCAGCAGCTTCAGAGCCGGGGATTACACAGATACGCAGTATTTT. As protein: CASSFRAGDYTDTQYF.

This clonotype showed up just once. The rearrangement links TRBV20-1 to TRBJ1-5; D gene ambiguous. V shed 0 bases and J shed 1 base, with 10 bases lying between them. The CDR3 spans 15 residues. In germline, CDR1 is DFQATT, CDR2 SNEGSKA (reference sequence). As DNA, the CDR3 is TGCAGTGCTAGAGACCTGGGGTTGAGCAATCAGCCCCAGCATTTT. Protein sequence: CSARDLGLSNQPQHF.

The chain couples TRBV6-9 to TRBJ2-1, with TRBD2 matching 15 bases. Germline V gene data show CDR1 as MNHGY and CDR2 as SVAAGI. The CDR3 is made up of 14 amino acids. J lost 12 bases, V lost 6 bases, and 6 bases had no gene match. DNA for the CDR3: TGTGCCAGCAGGATACCGGGACTAGCGGGAGGGCAGTTCTTC. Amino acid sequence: CASRIPGLAGGQFF.

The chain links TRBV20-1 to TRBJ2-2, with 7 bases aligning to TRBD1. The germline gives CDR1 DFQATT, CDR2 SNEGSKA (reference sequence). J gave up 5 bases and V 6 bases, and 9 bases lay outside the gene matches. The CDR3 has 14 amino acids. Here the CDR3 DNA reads TGCAGTGCCAGCAGCTGGGGACAGACCGGGGAGCTGTTTTTT. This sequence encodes CSASSWGQTGELFF.

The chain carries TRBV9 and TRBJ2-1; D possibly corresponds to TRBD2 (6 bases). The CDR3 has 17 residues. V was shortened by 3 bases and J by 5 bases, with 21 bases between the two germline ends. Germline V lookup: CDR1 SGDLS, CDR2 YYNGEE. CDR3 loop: CASSAGGGGGANNEQFF. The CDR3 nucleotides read TGTGCCAGCAGCGCTGGAGGTGGCGGAGGGGCGAACAATGAGCAGTTCTTC.

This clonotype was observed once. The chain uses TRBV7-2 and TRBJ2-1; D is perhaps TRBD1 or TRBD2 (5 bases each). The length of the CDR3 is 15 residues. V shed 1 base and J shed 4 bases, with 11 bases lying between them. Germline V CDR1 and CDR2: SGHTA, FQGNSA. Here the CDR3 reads CASSLEGTPYNEQFF. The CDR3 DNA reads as TGTGCCAGCAGCTTAGAGGGGACCCCATACAATGAGCAGTTCTTC.

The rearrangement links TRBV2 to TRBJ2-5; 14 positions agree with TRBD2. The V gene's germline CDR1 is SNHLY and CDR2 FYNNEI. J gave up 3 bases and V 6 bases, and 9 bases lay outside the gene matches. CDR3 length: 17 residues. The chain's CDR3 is CASSSPGTSGRKETQYF. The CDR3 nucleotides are TGTGCCAGCAGCTCCCCCGGGACTAGCGGGAGAAAAGAGACCCAGTACTTC.

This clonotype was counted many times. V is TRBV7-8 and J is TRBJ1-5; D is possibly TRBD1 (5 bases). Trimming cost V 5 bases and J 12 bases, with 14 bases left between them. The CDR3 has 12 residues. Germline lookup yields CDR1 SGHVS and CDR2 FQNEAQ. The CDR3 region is CASSRWDELQHF. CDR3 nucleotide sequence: TGTGCCAGCAGCCGATGGGACGAACTCCAGCATTTT.

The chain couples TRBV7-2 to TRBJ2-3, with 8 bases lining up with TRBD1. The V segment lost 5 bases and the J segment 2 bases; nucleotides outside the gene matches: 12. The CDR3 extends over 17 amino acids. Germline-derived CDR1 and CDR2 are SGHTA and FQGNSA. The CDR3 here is CASSQPTTGGLTDTQYF. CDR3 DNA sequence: TGTGCCAGCAGCCAACCGACTACAGGGGGTCTCACAGATACGCAGTATTTT.

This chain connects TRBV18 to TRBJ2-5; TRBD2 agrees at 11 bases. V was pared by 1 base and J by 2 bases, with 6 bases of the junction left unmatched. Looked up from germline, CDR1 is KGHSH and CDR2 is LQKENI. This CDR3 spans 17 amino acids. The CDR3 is CASSPRSSGRRQETQYF. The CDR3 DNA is TGTGCCAGCTCACCACGGTCTAGCGGGAGGAGGCAAGAGACCCAGTACTTC.

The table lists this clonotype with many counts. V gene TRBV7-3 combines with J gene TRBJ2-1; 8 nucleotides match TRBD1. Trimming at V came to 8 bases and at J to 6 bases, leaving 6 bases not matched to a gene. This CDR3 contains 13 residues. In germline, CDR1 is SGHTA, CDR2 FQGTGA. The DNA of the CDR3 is TGTGCCAGCGGGCAGGGGGCGCGCAATGAGCAGTTCTTC. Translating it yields CASGQGARNEQFF. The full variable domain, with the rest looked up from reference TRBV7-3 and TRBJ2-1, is GAGVSQTPSNKVTEKGKYVELRCDPISGHTALYWYRQSLGQGPEFLIYFQGTGAADDSGLPNDRFFAVRPEGSVSTLKIQRTERGDSAVYLCASGQGARNEQFFGPGTRLTVL.

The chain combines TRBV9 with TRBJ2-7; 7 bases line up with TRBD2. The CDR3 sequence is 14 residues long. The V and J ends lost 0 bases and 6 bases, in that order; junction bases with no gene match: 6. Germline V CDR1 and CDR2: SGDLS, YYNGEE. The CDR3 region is CASSVGRGGPEQYF. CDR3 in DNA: TGTGCCAGCAGCGTAGGAAGGGGAGGGCCCGAGCAGTACTTC.

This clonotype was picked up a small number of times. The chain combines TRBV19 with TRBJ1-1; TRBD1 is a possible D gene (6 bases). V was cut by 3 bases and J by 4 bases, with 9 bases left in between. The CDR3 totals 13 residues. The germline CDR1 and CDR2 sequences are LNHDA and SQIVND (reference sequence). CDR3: CASSIGGGTEAFF. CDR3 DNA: TGTGCCAGTAGTATTGGAGGGGGCACTGAAGCTTTCTTT.

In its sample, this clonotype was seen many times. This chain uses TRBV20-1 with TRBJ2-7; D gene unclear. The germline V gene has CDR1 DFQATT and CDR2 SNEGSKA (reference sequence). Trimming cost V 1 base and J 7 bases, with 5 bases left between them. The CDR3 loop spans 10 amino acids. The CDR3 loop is CSARVGEQYF. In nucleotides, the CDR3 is TGCAGTGCTAGAGTAGGGGAGCAGTACTTC.

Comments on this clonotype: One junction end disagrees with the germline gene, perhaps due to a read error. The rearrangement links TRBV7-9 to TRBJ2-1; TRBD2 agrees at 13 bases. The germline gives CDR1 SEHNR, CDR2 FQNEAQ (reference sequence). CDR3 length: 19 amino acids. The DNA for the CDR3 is TGTGCCAGCAGCCGACTAGCGGGAGGAAGTTCCGGCTCCTACAATGAGCAGCTCTTC. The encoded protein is CASSRLAGGSSGSYNEQLF.

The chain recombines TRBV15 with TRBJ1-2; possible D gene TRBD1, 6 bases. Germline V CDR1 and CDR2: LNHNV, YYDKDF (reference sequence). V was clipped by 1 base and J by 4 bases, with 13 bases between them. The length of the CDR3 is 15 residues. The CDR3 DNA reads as TGTGCCACCAGCAGAGCGACAGGTGAAATCTATGGCTACACCTTC. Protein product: CATSRATGEIYGYTF.

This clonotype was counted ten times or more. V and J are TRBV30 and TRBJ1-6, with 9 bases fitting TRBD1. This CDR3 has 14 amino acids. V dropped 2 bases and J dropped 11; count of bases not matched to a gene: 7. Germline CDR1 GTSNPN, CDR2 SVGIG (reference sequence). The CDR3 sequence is CAWSQGQGTAPLHF. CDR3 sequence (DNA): TGTGCCTGGAGTCAGGGACAGGGTACGGCACCCCTCCACTTT.